These T cell receptor beta chains were read from a single sample in a study of cytomegalovirus exposure and HLA in healthy donors. Repertoires were generated with immunoSEQ multiplex PCR, while TCRdb's copy carries only in-frame clones and drops some. The sample holds approximately 170,000 clones, approximately 82% seen once. Sequencing was carried out using PBMCs. The receptors come from a male donor in good health and CMV-seronegative. Each CDR3 is given with its conserved first and last residue. A D gene is named only where the DNA matches it firmly. Some rows mark clone size as missing; the rest say once, few, many or name a class of expanded clone.

V gene: TRBV6-1; D gene: -; J gene: TRBJ2-3; clone size: -; CDR3 DNA: TGTGCCAGCAGTGAACTAGGGAGTTCAGATACGCAGTATTTT; CDR3 protein: CASSELGSSDTQYF
V gene: TRBV12-5; D gene: TRBD2; J gene: TRBJ2-3; clone size: -; CDR3 DNA: TGTGCTAGTGGCCGAGGGAGGGCAGATACGCAGTATTTT; CDR3 protein: CASGRGRADTQYF
V gene: TRBV5-5; D gene: TRBD1; J gene: TRBJ2-3; clone size: -; CDR3 DNA: TGTGCCAGCAGACCGGGACAGGGTCAAGATACGCAGTATTTT; CDR3 protein: CASRPGQGQDTQYF
V gene: TRBV6-1; D gene: -; J gene: TRBJ1-1; clone size: -; CDR3 DNA: TGTGCCAGCATCTCACGACAGGTTGGAGCTTTCTTT; CDR3 protein: CASISRQVGAFF
V gene: TRBV19; D gene: -; J gene: TRBJ2-7; clone size: -; CDR3 DNA: TGTGCCAGTAGTATAAGGCCGGGAGCCTCCTACGAGCAGTACTTC; CDR3 protein: CASSIRPGASYEQYF
V gene: TRBV11-2; D gene: -; J gene: TRBJ2-7; clone size: -; CDR3 DNA: TGTGCCAGCAGCCCCGATACGGGGTCCTACGAGCAGTACTTC; CDR3 protein: CASSPDTGSYEQYF
V gene: TRBV18; D gene: TRBD2; J gene: TRBJ2-1; clone size: -; CDR3 DNA: TGTGCCAGCTCACCACCAGCGGGGGGTTACAATGAGCAGTTCTTC; CDR3 protein: CASSPPAGGYNEQFF
V gene: TRBV7-9; D gene: TRBD1; J gene: TRBJ2-1; clone size: few; CDR3 DNA: TGTGCCAGCAGCGCGACAGCCACAGGGGAATCGGGGCAGTTCTTC; CDR3 protein: CASSATATGESGQFF
V gene: TRBV4-2; D gene: TRBD1; J gene: TRBJ1-5; clone size: -; CDR3 DNA: TGTGCCAGCAGCCAAGTACAGGGGGATCAGCCCCAGCATTTT; CDR3 protein: CASSQVQGDQPQHF
V gene: TRBV5-5; D gene: TRBD1; J gene: TRBJ1-6; clone size: -; CDR3 DNA: TGTGCCAGCAGCTTGGGGCAGGGGGTTTATAATTCACCCCTCCACTTT; CDR3 protein: CASSLGQGVYNSPLHF
V gene: TRBV27; D gene: TRBD2; J gene: TRBJ2-1; clone size: -; CDR3 DNA: TGTGCCAGTAAGAAGACTAGCGGGGGGGTAGAGCAGTTCTTC; CDR3 protein: CASKKTSGGVEQFF
V gene: TRBV4-2; D gene: TRBD2; J gene: TRBJ2-2; clone size: -; CDR3 DNA: TGTGCCAGCAGCCAAGGGGGTCGAGGACTAGCGGGACCCCGCCTCCGCGGGGAGCTGTTTTTT; CDR3 protein: CASSQGGRGLAGPRLRGELFF